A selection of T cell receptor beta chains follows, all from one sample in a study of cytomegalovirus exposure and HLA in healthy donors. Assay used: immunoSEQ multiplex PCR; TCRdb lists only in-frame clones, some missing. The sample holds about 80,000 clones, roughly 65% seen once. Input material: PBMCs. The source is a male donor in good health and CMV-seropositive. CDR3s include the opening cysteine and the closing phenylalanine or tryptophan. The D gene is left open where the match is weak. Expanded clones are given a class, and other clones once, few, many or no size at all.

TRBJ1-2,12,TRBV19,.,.,TGTGCCAGTAGTAGGCCGATGCATGGCTACACCTTC,CASSRPMHGYTF
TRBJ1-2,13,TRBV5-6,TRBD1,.,TGTGCCAGCAGCTCCGGGACAGAAGGAGGCTACACCTTC,CASSSGTEGGYTF
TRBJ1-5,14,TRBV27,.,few,TGTGCCAGCAGTTTTTCCGGGGGTAGTCAGCCCCAGCATTTT,CASSFSGGSQPQHF
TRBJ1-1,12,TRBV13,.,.,TGTGCCAGCAGCTTAGGCGCAGCGGGAGCTTTCTTT,CASSLGAAGAFF
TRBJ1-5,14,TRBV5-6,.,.,TGTGCCAGCAGCTTAACGGGATACAATCAGCCCCAGCATTTT,CASSLTGYNQPQHF
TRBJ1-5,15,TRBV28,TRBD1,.,TGTGCCAGCAGTCCGTTAACAGGGGCGGGCCAGCCCCAGCATTTT,CASSPLTGAGQPQHF
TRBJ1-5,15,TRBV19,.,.,TGTGCCAGTACCGGGGTAAGCTTCGACAATCAGCCCCAGCATTTT,CASTGVSFDNQPQHF
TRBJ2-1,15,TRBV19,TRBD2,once,TGTGCCAGTAGTGTGGGGACTAGCTCCTACAATGAGCAGTTCTTC,CASSVGTSSYNEQFF
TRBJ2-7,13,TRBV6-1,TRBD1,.,TGTGCCAGCAGCGGGGACAGGGGGCACGAGCAGTACTTC,CASSGDRGHEQYF
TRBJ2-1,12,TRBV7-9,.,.,TGTGCCAGCAGCCGAGGCTCCATTGAGCAGTTCTTC,CASSRGSIEQFF
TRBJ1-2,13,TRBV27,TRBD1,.,TGTGCCAGCAGTTTAACAGGGGGAGATGGCTACACCTTC,CASSLTGGDGYTF
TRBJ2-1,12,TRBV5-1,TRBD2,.,TGCGCCAGCAGCTTGGGGGAGGGGAAGCAGTTCTTC,CASSLGEGKQFF
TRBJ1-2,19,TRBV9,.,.,TGTGCCAGCAGCGTTACCCAGGGCCATAACCCTTCCTGGGGCTATGGCTACACCTTC,CASSVTQGHNPSWGYGYTF
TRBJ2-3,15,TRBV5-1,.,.,TGCGCCAGCAGCTTGGCCACAGTCAGCACAGATACGCAGTATTTT,CASSLATVSTDTQYF
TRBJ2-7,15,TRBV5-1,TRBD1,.,TGCGCCAGCAGCTTGGCCGGAGACAGGGTCTACGAGCAGTACTTC,CASSLAGDRVYEQYF
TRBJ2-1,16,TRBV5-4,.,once,TGTGCCAGCAGCTTAGGCCTACTAGCCACCTACAATGAGCAGTTCTTC,CASSLGLLATYNEQFF
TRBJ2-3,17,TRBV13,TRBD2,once,TGTGCCAGCAGCCCCTGGACTAGCGGGGGCATCACAGATACGCAGTATTTT,CASSPWTSGGITDTQYF
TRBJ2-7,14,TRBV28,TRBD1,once,TGTGCCAGCAGTGAGAATCCGGACAGGGCCGAGCAGTACTTC,CASSENPDRAEQYF
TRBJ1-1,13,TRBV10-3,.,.,TGTGCCATCAATACCGGGGAAGGGACTGAAGCTTTCTTT,CAINTGEGTEAFF
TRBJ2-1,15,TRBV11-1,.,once,TGTGCCAGCAGCTTAGAAGGTACTAGCTCTAATGAGCAGTTCTTC,CASSLEGTSSNEQFF
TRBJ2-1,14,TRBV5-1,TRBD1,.,TGCGCCAGCAGCCGAGGGGGCGCCTACAATGAGCAGTTCTTC,CASSRGGAYNEQFF
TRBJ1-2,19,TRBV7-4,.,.,TGTGCCAGCAGCTCAAAGGGGGGGGGAACAGGGCCGGTTGACTATGGCTACACCTTC,CASSSKGGGTGPVDYGYTF
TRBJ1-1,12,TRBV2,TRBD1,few,TGTGCCACACAGGGGATGAACACTGAAGCTTTCTTT,CATQGMNTEAFF
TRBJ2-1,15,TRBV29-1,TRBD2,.,TGCAGCGCCGGGACTAGCGGAACGACCTACAATGAGCAGTTCTTC,CSAGTSGTTYNEQFF
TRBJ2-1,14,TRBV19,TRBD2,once,TGTGCCACTTCGACTAGCGGGGGGTACAATGAGCAGTTCTTC,CATSTSGGYNEQFF
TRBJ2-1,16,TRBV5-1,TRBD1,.,TGCGCCAGCAGCTTAGACCCCGGGACAGGGTACAATGAGCAGTTCTTC,CASSLDPGTGYNEQFF
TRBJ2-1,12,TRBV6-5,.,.,TGTGCCAGCACTAGACTAGGGGAAGAGCAGTTCTTC,CASTRLGEEQFF
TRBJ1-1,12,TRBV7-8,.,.,TGTGCCAGCAGCTTTTTAGGAGTAGAAGCTTTCTTT,CASSFLGVEAFF
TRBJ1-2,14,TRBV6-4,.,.,TGTGCCAGCAGTGACAAATTGGGAGACTATGGCTACACCTTC,CASSDKLGDYGYTF
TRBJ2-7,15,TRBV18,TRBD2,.,TGTGCCAGCTCCCGAACTAGCGGGAACTCCTACGAGCAGTACTTC,CASSRTSGNSYEQYF
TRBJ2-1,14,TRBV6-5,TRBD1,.,TGTGCTACCTCCCGGGACAGGGTCATCAATGAGCAGTTCTTC,CATSRDRVINEQFF
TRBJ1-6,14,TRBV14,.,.,TGTGCCAGCAGCCATCGGTCCCATAATTCACCCCTCCACTTT,CASSHRSHNSPLHF
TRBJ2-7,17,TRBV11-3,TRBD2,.,TGTGCCAGCAGCTTAGTCCCTAGTCGCGGGAGTAGGGACGAGCAGTACTTC,CASSLVPSRGSRDEQYF
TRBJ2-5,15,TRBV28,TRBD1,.,TGTGCCAGCAGTGCTAACAGGGGGCGCAGGGAGACCCAGTACTTC,CASSANRGRRETQYF
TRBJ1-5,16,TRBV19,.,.,TGTGCCAGTATGGAGGGGTGGTTCGATGGCAATCAGCCCCAGCATTTT,CASMEGWFDGNQPQHF
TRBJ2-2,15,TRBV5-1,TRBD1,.,TGCGCCAGCAAATGGGGGACAGGGGGCACCGGGGAGCTGTTTTTT,CASKWGTGGTGELFF
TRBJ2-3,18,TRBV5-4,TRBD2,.,TGTGCCAGCAGCCGCTTAGTGAGTAGCGGGGGGTTCACAGATACGCAGTATTTT,CASSRLVSSGGFTDTQYF
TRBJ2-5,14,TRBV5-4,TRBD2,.,TGTGCCAGCAGTACCCCGGGGGGGGGTGAGACCCAGTACTTC,CASSTPGGGETQYF
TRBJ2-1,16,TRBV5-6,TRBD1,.,TGTGCCAGCAGTTGGACAGGGGCTAACTCCTACAATGAGCAGTTCTTC,CASSWTGANSYNEQFF
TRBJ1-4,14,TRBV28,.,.,TGTGCCAGCATACCGGGACACTCGAATGAAAAACTGTTTTTT,CASIPGHSNEKLFF
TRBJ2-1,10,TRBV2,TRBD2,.,TGTGCCAGCCGGCGGGAGGGCCAGTTCTTC,CASRREGQFF
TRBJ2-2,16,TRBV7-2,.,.,TGTGCCAGCAGCTTCTTGCCCGTCGGGAGCACCGGGGAGCTGTTTTTT,CASSFLPVGSTGELFF
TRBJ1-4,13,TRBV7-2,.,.,TGTGCCAGCAGCTTTCTTTCAGGCGAAAAACTGTTTTTT,CASSFLSGEKLFF
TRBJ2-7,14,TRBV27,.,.,TGTGCCAGCAGGGAACAGGGAAACTTTTACGAGCAGTACTTC,CASREQGNFYEQYF
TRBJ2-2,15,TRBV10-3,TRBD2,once,TGTGCCATCAGTGCGGGGACTAGAAGCGGCGGGGAGCTGTTTTTT,CAISAGTRSGGELFF
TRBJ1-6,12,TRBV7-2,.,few,TGTGCCAGCAGCTTAGAACGACAGCCCCTCCACTTT,CASSLERQPLHF
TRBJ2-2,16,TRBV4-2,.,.,TGTGCCAGCAGCCAAGGGGGGCTAGCGGAGGGGGAGGAGCTGTTTTTT,CASSQGGLAEGEELFF
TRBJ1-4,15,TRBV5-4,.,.,TGTGCCAGCAGCTTGGCAGGGTCTTTAGGTGAAAAACTGTTTTTT,CASSLAGSLGEKLFF
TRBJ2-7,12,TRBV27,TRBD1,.,TGTGCCAGCAGGACAGGGGGACGGGAGCAGTACTTC,CASRTGGREQYF
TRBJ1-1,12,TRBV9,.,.,TGTGCCAGCAGCGTTTCAGGGAACGAAGCCTTCTTT,CASSVSGNEAFF
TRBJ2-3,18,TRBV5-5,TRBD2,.,TGTGCCAGCAGACCAGGACTAGCGGGGGGGAGAGCGGCAGATACGCAGTATTTT,CASRPGLAGGRAADTQYF
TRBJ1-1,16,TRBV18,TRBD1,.,TGTGCCAGCTCATCCGGGCCGGACAGGGTGAACACTGAAGCTTTCTTT,CASSSGPDRVNTEAFF
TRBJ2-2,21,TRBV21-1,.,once,TGTGCCAGCAGGCAAAAAGTTGACAGGGAAACTAGCGGGGCCGACACCGGGGAGCTGTTTTTT,CASRQKVDRETSGADTGELFF
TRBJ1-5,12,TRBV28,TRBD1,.,TGTGCCAGCAGTTTGTACAGGGGAGCTGAGCATTTT,CASSLYRGAEHF
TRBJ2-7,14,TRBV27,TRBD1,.,TGTGCCAGCAGTCCCATCGGACAGGGCTACGAGCAGTACTTC,CASSPIGQGYEQYF